The entry below gives a single T cell receptor (beta chain) sequence along with its context. Through Arm-PCR of CDR3 regions and iRepertoire HTBI primers, TCR beta libraries were built. Using its own MiXCR run on the multiplex PCR reads, TCRdb lists one record per CDR3 protein. The table includes 300,000 to 350,000 distinct CDR3 sequences, around 19% detected once. Noted time point: persistent/refractory GD, antithyroid drugs over 5 years with positive TRAb. PBMCs provided the RNA from which the TCR library was made. Graves' disease diagnosis followed American Thyroid Association guidelines. Germline CDR1 reads SGHTA; CDR2 reads FQGNSA. The CDR3 totals 14 residues. Trimming shortened V by 4 bases and J by 4 bases, and 10 bases separated the two germline ends. This sample is drawn from a study of regulatory T cells in long-lasting Graves disease.

The source is a female donor with Graves disease. Sequences were derived from peripheral blood mononuclear cells (PBMCs), sampled when the disease was refractory, from a patient treated with antithyroid drugs. This chain uses TRBV7-2 with TRBJ2-2, with D unresolved. CDR3 nucleotide sequence: TGTGCCAGCAGCTCATTAGCAGGCACCGGGGAGCTGTTTTTT. Translation gives CASSSLAGTGELFF.